The rows below give T cell receptor beta chains drawn from one sample of a study of identical twins. TCRdb re-called the 5' RACE reads with MiXCR, one entry per CDR3 protein. The repertoire holds over 250,000 distinct CDR3 sequences, less than 9.5% seen once, with roughly 6.4% in the top ten. These records were also assigned to another study, of yellow fever vaccine responses in identical twins.

Sequencing was done on a sample of CD8+ T cells sorted from blood. The receptors were gathered from a woman younger than 35 in good health. The CDR3 runs from the conserved cysteine through the conserved F or W. The order of the fields is D gene, CDR3 length, J gene, clone size, V gene, CDR3 DNA, CDR3 protein. A D gene is named only where the DNA matches it firmly. The size field is filled for only some rows; it gives once, few, many or a size class.

TRBD2 19 TRBJ2-1 - TRBV5-5 TGTGCCAGCAGCTTGTTATGGCTAGCGGGAGGGCCGGAGTACAATGAGCAGTTCTTC CASSLLWLAGGPEYNEQFF
- 14 TRBJ2-4 few TRBV6-1 TGTGCCAGCAGTGAAACAGTAGCCAAAAACATTCAGTACTTC CASSETVAKNIQYF
- 17 TRBJ2-1 many TRBV20-1 TGCAGTGCTAGAGATCCGTTGCGTGTGAGCTCCTACAATGAGCAGTTCTTC CSARDPLRVSSYNEQFF
- 18 TRBJ2-7 - TRBV14 TGTGCCAGCAGCCAAAAAATGGCGGGGGCAGTGATGCCCTACGAGCAGTACTTC CASSQKMAGAVMPYEQYF
- 13 TRBJ2-3 many TRBV11-2 TGTGCCAGCAGTTCCGACGGGACAGATACGCAGTATTTT CASSSDGTDTQYF
TRBD1 17 TRBJ2-1 - TRBV4-2 TGTGCCAGCAGCCAAGATGGTCATGGGACAGGGGCGGACGAGCAGTTCTTC CASSQDGHGTGADEQFF
- 15 TRBJ2-2 - TRBV15 TGTGCCACCAGAAATCTGGACAGACTCCCCGGGGAGCTGTTTTTT CATRNLDRLPGELFF
- 15 TRBJ2-6 - TRBV11-3 TGTGCCAGCAGCCCGTCCGGGGCTGGGGCCAACGTCCTGACTTTC CASSPSGAGANVLTF
- 14 TRBJ1-2 many TRBV5-1 TGCGCCAGCAGCTTAGACAGTCCCGTTAATGGCTACACCTTC CASSLDSPVNGYTF
- 16 TRBJ2-2 many TRBV4-3 TGCGCCAGCAGCCAAAACGGTCAGGAGAACACCGGGGAGCTGTTTTTT CASSQNGQENTGELFF